This T cell receptor beta chain was obtained from a study of patients and donors after allogeneic stem cell transplantation. This clonotype was counted a few times. MiXCR, applied by TCRdb to the RT-PCR reads, yields one record per CDR3 protein. Of 800,000 to 1,000,000 distinct CDR3 sequences listed, roughly 17% are singletons. The CDR3 spans 16 residues. Between the trimmed V and J ends, which lost 5 bases and 6 bases, there was a span of 19 bases. Germline CDR1 LGHDT, CDR2 YNNKEL (reference sequence). The sequencing input was blood, either unsorted or a sorted T cell fraction (not recorded which). The chain has TRBV3-1 and TRBJ2-2; weak D call: TRBD2 (6 bases). The TCR originated in a human donor who was either an allogeneic HSCT recipient or a stem cell or donor lymphocyte infusion donor (not recorded which). It is not recorded whose cells these are; they may come from a transplant donor. CDR3 loop: CASSNQPTGVAGELFF. In DNA, the CDR3 is TGTGCCAGCAGCAACCAACCCACGGGAGTCGCCGGGGAGCTGTTTTTT.